The 9 T cell receptor beta chains below were found in one sample sequenced in a study of T-cell memory formation after mild COVID-19. Using its own MiXCR run on the 5' RACE reads, TCRdb lists one record per CDR3 protein. The sample holds 500,000 to 650,000 distinct CDR3 sequences, about 20% seen once. The sequencing sample was made of PBMCs or a T cell subset sorted from them (not recorded which). All receptors come from an adult woman who had mild COVID-19 (a few samples of this study predate the infection). Cell type and time point are not known.

This clonotype occurred a few times. This chain joins TRBV27 and TRBJ2-7, with TRBD1 matching over 10 bases. Germline V gene data show CDR1 as MNHEY and CDR2 as SMNVEV (reference sequence). This CDR3 contains 15 residues. With 5 bases clipped from V and 7 bases from J, the junction kept 11 bases outside the gene matches. Here the CDR3 DNA reads TGTGCCAGCAGTGGTTGGGACAGGGGAAAGGGGGAGCAGTACTTC. It is translated as CASSGWDRGKGEQYF.

The CDR3 sequence: CASRRLGGPRAFF. DNA for the CDR3: TGTGCCAGCAGACGCCTGGGGGGTCCCCGGGCTTTCTTT. J is TRBJ1-1 and V is TRBV12-3 or TRBV12-4; TRBD1 might be the D (5 bases). This CDR3 has 13 amino acids. Trimming took 6 bases from V and 11 from J, leaving 19 bases between them.

V is TRBV6-1 and J is TRBJ2-7; D is possibly TRBD1 (6 bases). V lost 6 bases and J lost 3, with 21 bases in between. Germline CDR1 is MNHNS and CDR2 is SASEGT. This CDR3 spans 16 amino acids. CDR3 in amino acids: CASSVLDSKSLYEQYF. Here the CDR3 DNA reads TGTGCCAGCAGCGTTCTGGACAGCAAGTCACTCTACGAGCAGTACTTC.

V gene TRBV6-5 combines with J gene TRBJ1-1; 9 positions agree with TRBD1. Germline CDR1 is MNHEY and CDR2 is SVGAGI. This CDR3 has 17 amino acids. J gave up 5 bases and V 0 bases, and 10 bases lay outside the gene matches. The CDR3 here is CASSYSRETGGWTEAFF. CDR3 coding DNA: TGTGCCAGCAGTTACTCCCGAGAGACAGGGGGATGGACTGAAGCTTTCTTT.

Note on this clonotype: The junction departs from the called germline gene at one end, perhaps through a read error. This sequence joins TRBV5-6 and TRBJ2-5, with D uncertain. Germline CDR1 SGHDT, CDR2 YYEEEE. The CDR3 length is 11 residues. The CDR3 region is CASSLMENQYF. CDR3 nucleotides: TGTGCCAGCAGCTTGATGGAGAACCAGTACTTC.

The V gene is TRBV2, the J gene TRBJ2-1; TRBD2 matches 11 bases. V shed 3 bases and J 4 bases; nucleotides not matched to a gene: 5. Germline V gene sequence: CDR1 SNHLY, CDR2 FYNNEI. This CDR3 comprises 16 residues. CDR3 sequence: CASSDASGRRYNEQFF. CDR3 DNA: TGTGCCAGCAGTGACGCTAGCGGGAGGAGATACAATGAGCAGTTCTTC.

This chain uses TRBV29-1 with TRBJ2-1; D assignment may be TRBD1 or TRBD2 (5 bases each). The CDR3 is 15 amino acids. Trimming took 6 bases from V and 2 from J, leaving 17 bases between them. Germline CDR1 reads SQVTM; CDR2 reads ANQGSEA. The CDR3 spells CSVWGSRVPYNEQFF. CDR3 sequence (DNA): TGCAGCGTCTGGGGGTCACGGGTCCCCTACAATGAGCAGTTCTTC.

This clonotype was observed once. This chain links TRBV11-1 with TRBJ2-2; 9 nucleotides align to TRBD1. Germline-derived CDR1 and CDR2 are SGHAT and FQDESV (reference sequence). Unmatched junction bases numbered 5, after V lost 7 bases and J lost 5 bases. This CDR3 has 14 amino acids. CDR3: CASMGQGITGELFF. Written as DNA, the CDR3 is TGTGCCAGCATGGGACAGGGAATAACCGGGGAGCTGTTTTTT.

This chain uses TRBV2 with TRBJ2-5; D unclear. V dropped 0 bases and J dropped 2 bases, with 10 bases sitting between them. The CDR3 is 15 amino acids. Per germline, CDR1 SNHLY and CDR2 FYNNEI. The CDR3 bases are TGTGCCAGCAGTGAAGCGGTGAGAGGACAAGAGACCCAGTACTTC. It is translated as CASSEAVRGQETQYF.